The 30 T cell receptor beta chains below all came from one sample that was sequenced in a study of blood T cell repertoires in COVID-19. Assay: immunoSEQ multiplex PCR; the TCRdb copy retains only in-frame clones and omits some. The data contain 150,000 to 200,000 clones, roughly nine tenths of them singletons. The specimen was peripheral blood. The receptors stem from a man between 65 and 80 years old with active or convalescent COVID-19.

The chain joins TRBV6-2 or TRBV6-3 to TRBJ2-3, with 12 bases aligning to TRBD2. The length of the CDR3 is 19 residues. The germline V gene has CDR1 MNHEY and CDR2 SVGEGT. V gave up 2 bases and J gave up 4 bases; unmatched junction bases: 13. CDR3 sequence reads: CASSYMSSSSGREPDTQYF. The CDR3 coding sequence is TGTGCCAGCAGTTACATGTCGAGTTCTAGCGGGAGGGAGCCAGATACGCAGTATTTT.

CDR3 residues: CASSSGTGGYNEQFF. The CDR3, as DNA: TGTGCCAGCAGCTCCGGGACAGGGGGCTACAATGAGCAGTTCTTC. The chain uses TRBV5-4 and TRBJ2-1, with 11 bases lining up with TRBD1. V was pared by 3 bases and J by 3 bases, with 2 bases of the junction left unmatched. Germline loops: CDR1 SGHNT, CDR2 YYREEE (reference sequence). The CDR3 has 15 amino acids.

This chain uses TRBV30 with TRBJ2-2, with TRBD2 as a possible D gene (6 bases). The V gene lost 0 bases and the J gene lost 7 bases, with 15 bases spanning the gap. In germline, CDR1 is GTSNPN, CDR2 SVGIG (reference sequence). The CDR3 runs 15 residues. The CDR3 protein is CAWSVGLALGGELFF. The CDR3 coding sequence is TGTGCCTGGAGTGTAGGCCTAGCGCTGGGCGGGGAGCTGTTTTTT.

This chain joins TRBV5-6 and TRBJ1-1; 8 nucleotides agree with TRBD1. Germline V CDR1 and CDR2: SGHDT, YYEEEE. The length of the CDR3 is 16 residues. V was clipped by 3 bases and J by 4 bases; unmatched bases: 11. CDR3 sequence: CASSYDTGGRGTEAFF. The CDR3 region has the DNA TGTGCCAGCAGCTACGATACAGGGGGGCGCGGCACTGAAGCTTTCTTT.

The rearrangement uses TRBV9 and TRBJ2-1, with a possible D match to TRBD2 (5 bases). The CDR3 runs to 14 residues. Trimming cost V 4 bases and J 4 bases, with 12 bases left between them. Germline V gene lookup returns CDR1 SGDLS and CDR2 YYNGEE. The CDR3 DNA reads as TGTGCCAGCAGCTCCGGGGTCCTGTACAATGAGCAGTTCTTC. Amino acid sequence: CASSSGVLYNEQFF.

The chain combines TRBV28 with TRBJ2-7; the match to TRBD1 covers 9 bases. Germline trimming cut 6 bases from V and 4 bases from J; bases unmatched to any gene: 4. The CDR3 is 13 residues long. In germline, CDR1 is MDHEN, CDR2 SYDVKM. Here the CDR3 reads CASRGQGDYEQYF. As DNA, the CDR3 is TGTGCCAGCAGGGGACAGGGAGATTACGAGCAGTACTTC.

The chain couples TRBV3-1 (or the pseudogene TRBV3-2) to TRBJ2-1; D is perhaps TRBD1 (5 bases). There are 17 residues in the CDR3. Trimming pared 0 bases from V and 3 bases from J, leaving 15 bases between. Germline values: CDR1 LGHDT, CDR2 YNNKEL (reference sequence). In nucleotides, the CDR3 is TGTGCCAGCAGCCAAGATGAAAATAGGGGCTACTACAATGAGCAGTTCTTC. This sequence encodes CASSQDENRGYYNEQFF.

This clone was seen once. The chain uses TRBV28 and TRBJ2-7; D might be TRBD1 (6 bases). Germline V CDR1 and CDR2: MDHEN, SYDVKM. With 7 bases removed from V and 3 bases from J, the gap between germline ends came to 19 bases. The CDR3 contains 15 residues. CDR3: CASTSEGFRGYEQYF. CDR3 coding DNA: TGTGCCAGCACTTCAGAGGGATTCAGGGGCTACGAGCAGTACTTC.

V is TRBV4-3 and J is TRBJ2-1, with D tentatively TRBD1 (7 bases). The CDR3 is 13 residues long. Germline V gives CDR1 LGHNA, CDR2 YSLEER. The V and J ends lost 1 base and 15 bases respectively, with 16 bases between them. In DNA, the CDR3 is TGCGCCAGCAGCCAAGTCGGCCAGGGGGGTCGGTTCTTC. Its translation is CASSQVGQGGRFF.

This sequence joins TRBV19 and TRBJ1-1, with 7 bases identical to TRBD1. CDR1 is LNHDA and CDR2 is SQIVND in the germline V gene (reference sequence). CDR3 size: 17 residues. The ends lost 1 base at V and 4 bases at J; junction bases unmatched: 12. The CDR3 region is CASSIGLQGLIGTEAFF. The CDR3 coding sequence is TGTGCCAGTAGTATAGGTTTACAGGGGTTGATTGGCACTGAAGCTTTCTTT.

This clone came up once. J is TRBJ2-5 and V is TRBV28; 8 positions agree with TRBD1. The CDR3 contains 16 residues. V lost 2 bases, J lost 0 bases, and 5 bases stayed unmatched. CDR1 and CDR2 (germline): MDHEN, SYDVKM. CDR3 sequence reads: CASSLRGTGYQETQYF. The CDR3 DNA follows: TGTGCCAGCAGTTTACGCGGGACAGGATACCAAGAGACCCAGTACTTC.

The rearrangement uses TRBV2 and TRBJ2-5; TRBD2 aligns across 8 bases. Unmatched junction bases numbered 9, after V lost 2 bases and J lost 7 bases. Germline V CDR1 and CDR2: SNHLY, FYNNEI. This CDR3 is built from 15 residues. The CDR3 is CASSERVSGVGTQYF. As DNA, the CDR3 is TGTGCCAGCAGTGAACGGGTTAGCGGGGTGGGGACCCAGTACTTC.

The chain carries TRBV7-2 and TRBJ1-2; no firm D call. This CDR3 has 15 residues. V lost 5 bases and J lost 4, with 17 bases in between. Germline CDR1 and CDR2: SGHTA and FQGNSA. The DNA of the CDR3 is TGTGCCAGCAGCATCCCCCACGGAGACTTCTATGGCTACACCTTC. It yields the protein CASSIPHGDFYGYTF.

The gene calls are TRBV2 and TRBJ1-2; D unresolved. From germline, CDR1 is SNHLY and CDR2 FYNNEI. This CDR3 is built from 13 residues. Trimming took 7 bases from V and 0 from J, leaving 9 bases between them. The CDR3 coding sequence is TGTGCCAGCACCCCGGACTCTAACTATGGCTACACCTTC. It yields the protein CASTPDSNYGYTF.

V usage is TRBV9 and J usage is TRBJ1-2, with 8 bases lining up with TRBD1. The CDR3 is 16 residues long. Germline CDR1 and CDR2: SGDLS and YYNGEE. With V trimmed by 4 bases and J by 1 base, 9 bases remained unmatched. The CDR3 DNA follows: TGTGCCAGCAGCTACGGACAGGGACCAGATAACTATGGCTACACCTTC. It encodes CASSYGQGPDNYGYTF. Using reference TRBV9 and TRBJ1-2 for the parts outside the CDR3, the full variable domain is DSGVTQTPKHLITATGQRVTLRCSPRSGDLSVYWYQQSLDQGLQFLIQYYNGEERAKGNILERFSAQQFPDLHSELNLSSLELGDSALYFCASSYGQGPDNYGYTFGSGTRLTVV.

The rearrangement joins TRBV10-3 to TRBJ2-2; 9 positions match TRBD1. Losses at the gene ends were 1 base for V and 4 bases for J; bases not matched to a gene: 7. Germline lookup yields CDR1 ENHRY and CDR2 SYGVKD. This CDR3 has 17 amino acids. The CDR3: CAISEFVGTGSTGELFF. The CDR3 coding sequence is TGTGCCATCAGTGAGTTTGTTGGGACAGGGTCCACCGGGGAGCTGTTTTTT.

The J gene is TRBJ2-7, the V gene TRBV10-3; TRBD1 agrees at 10 bases. V was clipped by 8 bases and J by 4 bases; unmatched bases: 11. CDR1 is ENHRY, CDR2 SYGVKD, per germline. The CDR3 spans 15 residues. The CDR3 DNA is TGTGCCATCGGCCAGACAGGGGGCGCAAATTACGAGCAGTACTTC. Translation: CAIGQTGGANYEQYF.

This clone came up once. This chain joins TRBV9 and TRBJ1-3, with 8 bases fitting TRBD1. This CDR3 contains 15 residues. The V segment lost 0 bases and the J segment 6 bases; nucleotides outside the gene matches: 5. The germline V gene has CDR1 SGDLS and CDR2 YYNGEE. CDR3 in amino acids: CASSVGGRGQNTIYF. CDR3 DNA sequence: TGTGCCAGCAGCGTAGGTGGCAGGGGGCAAAACACCATATATTTT.

V is TRBV28 and J is TRBJ2-3; possibly TRBD1 for D (6 bases). This CDR3 has 16 residues. The V gene's germline CDR1 is MDHEN and CDR2 SYDVKM. Trimming removed 6 bases at V and 4 bases at J, with 20 bases between. The CDR3 DNA follows: TGTGCCAGCAGACGACCCCCAGGGGCAGCGTCAGATACGCAGTATTTT. Amino acids: CASRRPPGAASDTQYF. Using reference TRBV28 and TRBJ2-3 for the parts outside the CDR3, the full variable domain is DVKVTQSSRYLVKRTGEKVFLECVQDMDHENMFWYRQDPGLGLRLIYFSYDVKMKEKGDIPEGYSVSREKKERFSLILESASTNQTSMYLCASRRPPGAASDTQYFGPGTRLTVL.

The chain has TRBV11-2 and TRBJ2-2; D may be TRBD2 (5 bases). This CDR3 contains 15 residues. V lost 1 base and J 3 bases, leaving 9 bases between the germline ends. The germline V gene has CDR1 SGHAT and CDR2 FQNNGV. As DNA, the CDR3 is TGTGCCAGCAGCTTAGCCGTGGGAGACACCGGGGAGCTGTTTTTT. Translated: CASSLAVGDTGELFF. Variable domain in full (rest from reference TRBV11-2 and TRBJ2-2): EAGVAQSPRYKIIEKRQSVAFWCNPISGHATLYWYQQILGQGPKLLIQFQNNGVVDDSQLPKDRFSAERLKGVDSTLKIQPAKLEDSAVYLCASSLAVGDTGELFFGEGSRLTVL.

V is TRBV28 and J is TRBJ1-2, with 9 bases that match TRBD1. J was trimmed by 4 bases and V by 5 bases; bases with no gene match: 11. The germline CDR1 and CDR2 sequences are MDHEN and SYDVKM. The CDR3 is made up of 16 amino acids. The CDR3 coding sequence is TGTGCCAGCAGTGATCCGGGACAGGGTTGGGGCTATGGCTACACCTTC. It translates to CASSDPGQGWGYGYTF.

About this clone itself: A junction end diverges from the germline sequence, so it may reflect a read error. The rearrangement links TRBV30 to TRBJ2-6; D is possibly TRBD2 (5 bases). The germline V gene has CDR1 GTSNPN and CDR2 SVGIG (reference sequence). CDR3 length: 13 amino acids. CDR3 coding DNA: TGTGCCTGGACCATGGCGGGCCCCGACGTCCAGACTTTC. This encodes CAWTMAGPDVQTF.

The rearrangement joins TRBV19 to TRBJ2-2; perhaps TRBD1 as D (6 bases). V lost 5 bases to trimming and J lost 14 bases, with 15 bases between them. This CDR3 is 12 amino acids long. Germline loops: CDR1 LNHDA, CDR2 SQIVND (reference sequence). CDR3 bases: TGTGCCAGTAGTCGGGCAGGGGTCCTTCTGTTTTTT. Protein product: CASSRAGVLLFF. Drawing the rest from reference TRBV19 and TRBJ2-2, the complete variable domain is DGGITQSPKYLFRKEGQNVTLSCEQNLNHDAMYWYRQDPGQGLRLIYYSQIVNDFQKGDIAEGYSVSREKKESFPLTVTSAQKNPTAFYLCASSRAGVLLFFGEGSRLTVL.

This chain uses TRBV7-8 with TRBJ1-2; TRBD1 agrees at 7 bases. Per germline, CDR1 SGHVS and CDR2 FQNEAQ. Trimming at V came to 4 bases and at J to 2 bases, leaving 1 base not matched to a gene. The CDR3 spans 13 residues. The CDR3 DNA is TGTGCCAGCAGCTCGGGACAGAACTATGGCTACACCTTC. Translating it yields CASSSGQNYGYTF.

This clone was counted once. The rearrangement uses TRBV11-2 and TRBJ2-3, with 7 bases fitting TRBD2. Germline V CDR1 and CDR2: SGHAT, FQNNGV. The CDR3 covers 15 residues. V gave up 5 bases and J gave up 4 bases; unmatched junction bases: 9. This CDR3 is CASSPLGEGSDTQYF. Here the CDR3 DNA reads TGTGCCAGCAGCCCGCTAGGGGAGGGCTCAGATACGCAGTATTTT.

This chain connects TRBV6-5 to TRBJ1-6; the D is unclear. This CDR3 is built from 12 residues. Germline loops: CDR1 MNHEY, CDR2 SVGAGI. Trimming pared 4 bases from V and 8 bases from J, leaving 6 bases between. CDR3 residues: CASSSQDSPLHF. As DNA, the CDR3 is TGTGCCAGCAGTTCCCAGGATTCACCCCTCCACTTT.

This chain connects TRBV5-1 to TRBJ2-2, with 11 bases matching TRBD2. The CDR3 runs 15 residues. The J segment lost 5 bases and the V segment lost 3 bases, leaving 3 bases of the junction unmatched. Germline CDR1 SGHRS, CDR2 YFSETQ. The CDR3 sequence is CASSSGTSGTGELFF. The CDR3 coding sequence is TGCGCCAGCAGCTCGGGGACTAGCGGAACCGGGGAGCTGTTTTTT. Combining the CDR3 with reference TRBV5-1 and TRBJ2-2 gives the whole variable domain KAGVTQTPRYLIKTRGQQVTLSCSPISGHRSVSWYQQTPGQGLQFLFEYFSETQRNKGNFPGRFSGRQFSNSRSEMNVSTLELGDSALYLCASSSGTSGTGELFFGEGSRLTVL.

The chain links TRBV18 to TRBJ2-7; tentatively, D is TRBD2 (5 bases). CDR3 size: 15 residues. The germline V and J ends were trimmed by 2 bases and 1 base, with 12 bases remaining between them. Germline values: CDR1 KGHSH, CDR2 LQKENI. The CDR3 is CASSPYKGGSYEQYF. Here the CDR3 DNA reads TGTGCCAGCTCACCATACAAGGGCGGGTCCTACGAGCAGTACTTC.

The J gene is TRBJ2-6, the V gene TRBV28; D might be TRBD2 (7 bases). Germline values: CDR1 MDHEN, CDR2 SYDVKM. The CDR3 length is 16 residues. With 6 bases removed from V and 0 bases from J, the gap between germline ends came to 12 bases. The CDR3 bases are TGTGCCAGCAGGGGGAGGGGGGCCTCTGGGGCCAACGTCCTGACTTTC. Translation: CASRGRGASGANVLTF.

The chain joins TRBV6-5 to TRBJ2-2; maybe TRBD1 (5 bases). This CDR3 region has 14 residues. V was trimmed by 6 bases and J by 6 bases, leaving 14 bases between them. Germline assignment: CDR1 MNHEY and CDR2 SVGAGI. The DNA of the CDR3 is TGTGCCAGCAGCCAAAGGCAGGGTGCCGGGGAGCTGTTTTTT. As protein: CASSQRQGAGELFF.